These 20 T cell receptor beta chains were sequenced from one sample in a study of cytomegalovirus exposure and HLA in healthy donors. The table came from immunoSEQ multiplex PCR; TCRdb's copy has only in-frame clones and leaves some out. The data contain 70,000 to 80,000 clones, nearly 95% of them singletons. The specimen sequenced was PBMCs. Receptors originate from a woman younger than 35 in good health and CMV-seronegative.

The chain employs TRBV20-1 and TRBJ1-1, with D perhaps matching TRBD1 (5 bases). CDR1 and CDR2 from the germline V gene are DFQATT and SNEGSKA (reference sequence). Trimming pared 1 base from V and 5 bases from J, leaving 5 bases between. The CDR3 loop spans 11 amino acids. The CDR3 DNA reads TGCAGTGCTAGAGCAGGGACTGAAGCTTTCTTT. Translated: CSARAGTEAFF.

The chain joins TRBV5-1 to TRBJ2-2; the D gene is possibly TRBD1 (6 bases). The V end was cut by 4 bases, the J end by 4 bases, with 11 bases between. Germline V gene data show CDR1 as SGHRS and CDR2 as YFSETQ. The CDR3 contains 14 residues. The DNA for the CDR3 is TGCGCCAGCAGCGAAACAGGGCCCACCGGGGAGCTGTTTTTT. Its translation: CASSETGPTGELFF.

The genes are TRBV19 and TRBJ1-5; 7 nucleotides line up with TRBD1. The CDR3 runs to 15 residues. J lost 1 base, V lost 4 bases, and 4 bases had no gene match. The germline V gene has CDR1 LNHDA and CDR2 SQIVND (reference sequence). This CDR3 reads CASSTTGYSNQPQHF. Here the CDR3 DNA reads TGTGCCAGTAGTACGACAGGGTACAGCAATCAGCCCCAGCATTTT.

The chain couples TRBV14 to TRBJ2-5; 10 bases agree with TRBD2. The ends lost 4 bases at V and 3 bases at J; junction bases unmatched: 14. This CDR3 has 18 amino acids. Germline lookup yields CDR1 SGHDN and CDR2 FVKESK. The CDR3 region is CASSPRGWRLAGEETQYF. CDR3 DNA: TGTGCCAGCAGCCCCAGAGGATGGCGACTAGCGGGTGAAGAGACCCAGTACTTC.

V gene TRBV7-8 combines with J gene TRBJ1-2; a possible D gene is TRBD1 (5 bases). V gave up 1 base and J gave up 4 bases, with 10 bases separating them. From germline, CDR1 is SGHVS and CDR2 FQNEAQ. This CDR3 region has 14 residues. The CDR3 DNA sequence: TGTGCCAGCAGCTTAGTAGGCCAGGGCTATGGCTACACCTTC. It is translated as CASSLVGQGYGYTF. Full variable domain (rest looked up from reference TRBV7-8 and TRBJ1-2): GAGVSQSPRYKVAKRGQDVALRCDPISGHVSLFWYQQALGQGPEFLTYFQNEAQLDKSGLPSDRFFAERPEGSVSTLKIQRTQQEDSAVYLCASSLVGQGYGYTFGSGTRLTVV.

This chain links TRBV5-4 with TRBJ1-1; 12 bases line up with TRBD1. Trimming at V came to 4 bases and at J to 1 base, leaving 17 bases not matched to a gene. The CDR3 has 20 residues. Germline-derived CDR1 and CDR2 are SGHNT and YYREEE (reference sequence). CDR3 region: CASSPGPQGQGALGNTEAFF. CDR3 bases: TGTGCCAGCAGCCCGGGACCCCAGGGACAGGGGGCGCTCGGGAACACTGAAGCTTTCTTT. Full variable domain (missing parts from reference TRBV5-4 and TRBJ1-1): ETGVTQSPTHLIKTRGQQVTLRCSSQSGHNTVSWYQQALGQGPQFIFQYYREEENGRGNFPPRFSGLQFPNYSSELNVNALELDDSALYLCASSPGPQGQGALGNTEAFFGQGTRLTVV.

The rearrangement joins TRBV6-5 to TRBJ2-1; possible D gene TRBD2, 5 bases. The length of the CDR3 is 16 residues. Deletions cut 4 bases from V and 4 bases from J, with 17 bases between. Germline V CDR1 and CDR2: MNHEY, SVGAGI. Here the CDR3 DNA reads TGTGCCAGCAGTTTTTCTCTCGGGGTAGGATACAATGAGCAGTTCTTC. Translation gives CASSFSLGVGYNEQFF.

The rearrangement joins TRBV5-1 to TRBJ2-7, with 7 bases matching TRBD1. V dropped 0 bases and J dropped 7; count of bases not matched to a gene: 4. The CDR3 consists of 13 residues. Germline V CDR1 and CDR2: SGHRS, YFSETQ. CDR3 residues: CASSLEGGREQYF. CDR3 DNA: TGCGCCAGCAGCTTGGAAGGGGGCAGGGAGCAGTACTTC.

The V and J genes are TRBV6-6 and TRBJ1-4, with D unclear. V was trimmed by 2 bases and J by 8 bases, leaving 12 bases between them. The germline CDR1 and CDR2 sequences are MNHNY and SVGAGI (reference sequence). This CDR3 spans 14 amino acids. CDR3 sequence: CASSYGAVNEKLFF. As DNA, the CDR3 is TGTGCCAGCAGTTACGGTGCGGTGAACGAAAAACTGTTTTTT.

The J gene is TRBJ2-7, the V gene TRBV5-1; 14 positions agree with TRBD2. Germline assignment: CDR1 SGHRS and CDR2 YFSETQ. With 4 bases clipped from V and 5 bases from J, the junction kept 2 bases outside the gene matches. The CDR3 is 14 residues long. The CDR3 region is CASSPGLAGDEQYF. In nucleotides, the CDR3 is TGCGCCAGCAGCCCGGGACTAGCGGGAGACGAGCAGTACTTC.

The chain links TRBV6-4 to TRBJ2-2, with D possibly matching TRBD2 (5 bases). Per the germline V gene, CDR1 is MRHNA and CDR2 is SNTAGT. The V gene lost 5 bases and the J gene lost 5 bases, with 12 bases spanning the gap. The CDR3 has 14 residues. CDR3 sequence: CASSQSLETGELFF. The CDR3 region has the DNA TGTGCCAGCAGTCAGTCACTAGAAACCGGGGAGCTGTTTTTT.

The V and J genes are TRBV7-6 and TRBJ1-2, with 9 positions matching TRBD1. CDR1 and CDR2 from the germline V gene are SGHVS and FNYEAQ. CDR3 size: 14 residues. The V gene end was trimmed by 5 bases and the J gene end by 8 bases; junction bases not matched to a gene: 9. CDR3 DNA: TGTGCCAGCAGCCCGGGACAGGGCGGTGAGGGCTACACCTTC. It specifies CASSPGQGGEGYTF.

Here the CDR3 DNA reads TGTGCCAGCAGCCAACAGCGGACAGCCTACGAGCAGTACTTC. As protein: CASSQQRTAYEQYF. This chain joins TRBV7-9 and TRBJ2-7; D might be TRBD1 (6 bases). This CDR3 is 14 amino acids long. CDR1 and CDR2 (germline): SEHNR, FQNEAQ (reference sequence). V was trimmed by 5 bases and J by 2 bases, leaving 13 bases between them.

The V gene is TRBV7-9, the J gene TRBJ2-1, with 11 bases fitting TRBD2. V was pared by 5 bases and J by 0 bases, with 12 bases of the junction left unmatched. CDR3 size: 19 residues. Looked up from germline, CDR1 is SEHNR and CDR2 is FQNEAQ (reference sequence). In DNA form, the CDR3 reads TGTGCCAGCAGCCGGCCGGGACTAGCGGCCGCGAGCTCCTACAATGAGCAGTTCTTC. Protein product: CASSRPGLAAASSYNEQFF.

DNA of the CDR3: TGTGCCAGTAGAGCTTCGGGGGGCAAAAACATTCAGTACTTC. Amino acids: CASRASGGKNIQYF. The chain has TRBV19 and TRBJ2-4; 7 bases map to TRBD2. Losses at the gene ends were 6 bases for V and 3 bases for J; bases not matched to a gene: 5. Germline V gives CDR1 LNHDA, CDR2 SQIVND (reference sequence). The CDR3 loop spans 14 amino acids.

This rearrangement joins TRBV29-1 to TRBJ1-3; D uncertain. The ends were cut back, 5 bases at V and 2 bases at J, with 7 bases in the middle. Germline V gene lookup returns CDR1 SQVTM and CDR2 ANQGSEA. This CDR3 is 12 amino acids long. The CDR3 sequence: CSVRETGNTIYF. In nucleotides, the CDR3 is TGCAGCGTTCGGGAAACTGGAAACACCATATATTTT. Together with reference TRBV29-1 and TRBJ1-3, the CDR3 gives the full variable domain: SAVISQKPSRDICQRGTSLTIQCQVDSQVTMMFWYRQQPGQSLTLIATANQGSEATYESGFVIDKFPISRPNLTFSTLTVSNMSPEDSSIYLCSVRETGNTIYFGEGSWLTVV.

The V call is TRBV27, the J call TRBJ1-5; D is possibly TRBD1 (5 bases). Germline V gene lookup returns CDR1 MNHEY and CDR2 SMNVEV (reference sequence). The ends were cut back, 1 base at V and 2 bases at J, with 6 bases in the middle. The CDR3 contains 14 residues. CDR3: CASSLWGGNQPQHF. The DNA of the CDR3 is TGTGCCAGCAGTTTATGGGGGGGCAATCAGCCCCAGCATTTT.

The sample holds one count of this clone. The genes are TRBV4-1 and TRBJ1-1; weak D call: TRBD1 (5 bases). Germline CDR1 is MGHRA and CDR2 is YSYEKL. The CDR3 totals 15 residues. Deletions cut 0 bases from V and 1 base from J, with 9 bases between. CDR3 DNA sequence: TGCGCCAGCAGCCAAGATACAGGCGGGAACACTGAAGCTTTCTTT. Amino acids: CASSQDTGGNTEAFF.

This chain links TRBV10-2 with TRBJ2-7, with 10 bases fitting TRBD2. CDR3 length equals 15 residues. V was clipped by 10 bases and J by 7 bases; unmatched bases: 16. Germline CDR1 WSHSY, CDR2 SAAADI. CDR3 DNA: TGCGCCACCACAGCCCTAGCGGGAGTAGAAAGTGAGCAGTACTTC. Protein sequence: CATTALAGVESEQYF.

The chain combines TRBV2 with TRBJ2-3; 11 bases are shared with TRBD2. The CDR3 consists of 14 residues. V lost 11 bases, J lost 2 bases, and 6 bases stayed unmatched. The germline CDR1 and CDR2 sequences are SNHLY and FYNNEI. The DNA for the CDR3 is TGTGCCGGTCATAGCGGGAGGGACACAGATACGCAGTATTTT. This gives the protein CAGHSGRDTDTQYF.